The rows below give T cell receptor beta chains drawn from one sample of a study of shared clonotypes between healthy human individuals. Assay used: immunoSEQ multiplex PCR; TCRdb lists only in-frame clones, some missing. The data contain more than 200,000 clones, 60% to 70% of them seen just once; the ten biggest clones take up over 8.5%. Sequencing was carried out using memory CD4+ T cells sorted from blood. These receptors all come from a young man in good health. Each CDR3 is given with its conserved first and last residue. The order of the fields is CDR3 protein, CDR3 DNA, J gene, clone size, V gene, D gene. The D gene is left open where the match is weak. A row's size may be missing; if present it is once, few, many or a size class.

CASSPTDLPYGYTF	TGTGCCAGCTCACCCACAGACCTACCTTATGGCTACACCTTC	TRBJ1-2	-	TRBV18	-
CASSPTQGVGELFF	TGTGCCAGCAGTCCTACGCAGGGCGTCGGGGAGCTGTTTTTT	TRBJ2-2	-	TRBV27	-
CASSMPGGYQETQYF	TGTGCCAGTAGTATGCCCGGGGGTTACCAAGAGACCCAGTACTTC	TRBJ2-5	-	TRBV19	-
CASSAGPRRAQYF	TGTGCCAGCAGTGCGGGGCCGCGAAGGGCCCAGTACTTC	TRBJ2-5	-	TRBV27	-
CASLGGLLVNEKLFF	TGTGCCAGCTTGGGCGGTCTTCTAGTAAATGAAAAACTGTTTTTT	TRBJ1-4	-	TRBV28	-
CASSLAGTAYEQYF	TGTGCCAGCAGCTTAGCGGGGACAGCGTACGAGCAGTACTTC	TRBJ2-7	-	TRBV7-9	TRBD1
CASRATGGFYEQYF	TGTGCCAGCAGGGCGACAGGGGGCTTCTACGAGCAGTACTTC	TRBJ2-7	-	TRBV25-1	TRBD1
CASSGRSGTPWNTEAFF	TGTGCCAGCAGTGGACGTTCCGGGACACCATGGAACACTGAAGCTTTCTTT	TRBJ1-1	-	TRBV2	-
CATSRDYTWTGLDYGYTF	TGTGCCACCAGCAGAGACTACACTTGGACAGGGTTGGACTATGGCTACACCTTC	TRBJ1-2	-	TRBV15	TRBD1
CASNRDQPQHF	TGTGCCAGCAATAGGGATCAGCCCCAGCATTTT	TRBJ1-5	once	TRBV28	-
CASSVGQFGQFF	TGTGCCAGCAGTGTCGGACAGTTCGGGCAGTTCTTC	TRBJ2-1	-	TRBV6-1	-
CASSQREYRTDTQYF	TGTGCCAGCAGCCAACGGGAGTACCGCACAGATACGCAGTATTTT	TRBJ2-3	-	TRBV14	-
CASSPSDRFSNQPQHF	TGTGCCAGCAGTCCATCAGACAGGTTTAGCAATCAGCCCCAGCATTTT	TRBJ1-5	few	TRBV27	-
CASSFGGTSSYEQYF	TGTGCCAGCAGCTTTGGGGGGACTAGTTCCTACGAGCAGTACTTC	TRBJ2-7	-	TRBV7-3	TRBD2
CAWSVVGLTYEQYF	TGTGCCTGGAGTGTGGTGGGGTTGACCTACGAGCAGTACTTC	TRBJ2-7	few	TRBV30	-
CASSGGRATMNTEAFF	TGTGCCAGCAGCGGGGGGAGGGCGACTATGAACACTGAAGCTTTCTTT	TRBJ1-1	-	TRBV7-9	-
CASSTALGGEFF	TGTGCCAGCAGTACGGCTCTTGGGGGGGAGTTCTTC	TRBJ2-1	-	TRBV27	TRBD2
CASSVDQQGTQYF	TGTGCCAGCAGTGTGGACCAACAAGGAACCCAGTACTTC	TRBJ2-5	once	TRBV6-5	-
CASRHQGTRVNTEAFF	TGTGCCAGCAGACACCAGGGAACGCGGGTTAACACTGAAGCTTTCTTT	TRBJ1-1	-	TRBV28	-
CASSEYVGQGRTDTQYF	TGTGCCAGCAGTGAATATGTGGGACAGGGGCGCACAGATACGCAGTATTTT	TRBJ2-3	-	TRBV25-1	TRBD1
CASSLIAYNEQFF	TGCGCCAGCAGCTTGATTGCCTACAATGAGCAGTTCTTC	TRBJ2-1	-	TRBV5-1	-
CATRTGPYEQYF	TGCGCCACCCGGACAGGTCCATACGAGCAGTACTTC	TRBJ2-7	few	TRBV10-2	TRBD1
CASSLVAGGREKLFF	TGTGCCAGCAGCTTGGTGGCAGGGGGACGTGAAAAACTGTTTTTT	TRBJ1-4	-	TRBV5-6	TRBD1
CASSLDLGTTNEKLFF	TGTGCCAGCAGCTTGGATTTGGGGACAACTAATGAAAAACTGTTTTTT	TRBJ1-4	once	TRBV5-6	-